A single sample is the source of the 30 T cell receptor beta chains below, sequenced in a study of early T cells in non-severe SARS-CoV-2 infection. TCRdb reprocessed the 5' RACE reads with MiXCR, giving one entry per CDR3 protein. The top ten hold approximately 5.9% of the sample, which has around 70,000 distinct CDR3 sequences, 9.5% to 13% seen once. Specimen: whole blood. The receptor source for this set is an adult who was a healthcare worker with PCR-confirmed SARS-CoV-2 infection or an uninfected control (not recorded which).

In DNA, the CDR3 is TGCAGCGTTGAAGATCCCCCCCGTATCAATGAGCAGTTCTTC. It codes for CSVEDPPRINEQFF. The J gene is TRBJ2-1, the V gene TRBV29-1; no firm D call. This CDR3 is 14 amino acids long. Trimming stripped 0 bases from V and 6 bases from J, with 12 bases between. Per the germline V gene, CDR1 is SQVTM and CDR2 is ANQGSEA.

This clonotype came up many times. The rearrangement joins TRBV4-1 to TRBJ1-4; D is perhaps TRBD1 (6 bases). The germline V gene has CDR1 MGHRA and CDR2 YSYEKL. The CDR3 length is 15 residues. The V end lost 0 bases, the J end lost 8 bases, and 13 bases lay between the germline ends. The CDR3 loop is CASSQDSTGYEKLFF. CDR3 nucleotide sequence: TGCGCCAGCAGCCAAGATAGTACAGGGTACGAAAAACTGTTTTTT.

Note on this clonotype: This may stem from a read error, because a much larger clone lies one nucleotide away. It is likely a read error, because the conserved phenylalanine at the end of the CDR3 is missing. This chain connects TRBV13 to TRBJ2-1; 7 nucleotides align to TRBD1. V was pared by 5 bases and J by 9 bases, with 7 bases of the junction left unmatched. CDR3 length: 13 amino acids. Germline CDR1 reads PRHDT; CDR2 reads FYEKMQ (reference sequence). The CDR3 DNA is TGTGCCAGCAGCCTAAAACAGGGGACTGAGCAGTTCATC. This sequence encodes CASSLKQGTEQFI.

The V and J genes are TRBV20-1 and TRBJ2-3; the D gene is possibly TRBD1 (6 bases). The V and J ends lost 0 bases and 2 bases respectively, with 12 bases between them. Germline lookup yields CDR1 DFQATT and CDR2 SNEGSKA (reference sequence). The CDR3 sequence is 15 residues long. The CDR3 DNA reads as TGCAGTGCTAGAGAGCAAGGGGGTGCCACAGATACGCAGTATTTT. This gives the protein CSAREQGGATDTQYF.

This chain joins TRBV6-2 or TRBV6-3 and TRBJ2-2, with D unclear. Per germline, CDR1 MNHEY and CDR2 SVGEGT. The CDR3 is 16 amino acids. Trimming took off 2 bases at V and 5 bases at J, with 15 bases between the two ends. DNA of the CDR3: TGTGCCAGCAGTTACATCGCCCGCGCCCGGACCGGGGAGCTGTTTTTT. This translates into CASSYIARARTGELFF.

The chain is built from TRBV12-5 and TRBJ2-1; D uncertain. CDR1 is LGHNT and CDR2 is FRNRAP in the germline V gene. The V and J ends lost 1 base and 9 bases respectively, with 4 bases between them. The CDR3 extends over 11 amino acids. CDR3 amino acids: CASGLEFEQFF. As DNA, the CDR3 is TGTGCTAGTGGTTTGGAGTTTGAGCAGTTCTTC.

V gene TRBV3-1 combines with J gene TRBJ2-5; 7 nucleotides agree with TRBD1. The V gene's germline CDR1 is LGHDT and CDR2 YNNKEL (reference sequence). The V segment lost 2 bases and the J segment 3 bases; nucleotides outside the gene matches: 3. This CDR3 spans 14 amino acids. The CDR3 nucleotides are TGTGCCAGCAGCCAACCCGGGACAGAAGAGACCCAGTACTTC. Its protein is CASSQPGTEETQYF.

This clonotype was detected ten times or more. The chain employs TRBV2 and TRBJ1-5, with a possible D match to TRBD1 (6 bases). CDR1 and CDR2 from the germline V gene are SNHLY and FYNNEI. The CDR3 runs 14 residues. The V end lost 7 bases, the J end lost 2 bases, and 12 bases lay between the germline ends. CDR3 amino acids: CASNREGGNQPQHF. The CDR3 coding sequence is TGTGCCAGCAATCGAGAGGGGGGCAATCAGCCCCAGCATTTT.

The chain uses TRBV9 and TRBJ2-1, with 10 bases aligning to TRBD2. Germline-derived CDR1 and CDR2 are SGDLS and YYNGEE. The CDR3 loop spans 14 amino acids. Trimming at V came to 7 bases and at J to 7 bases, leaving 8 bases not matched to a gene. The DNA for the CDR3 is TGTGCCAGCGGGGACTATAGCGGGAGGAATGAGCAGTTCTTC. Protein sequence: CASGDYSGRNEQFF.

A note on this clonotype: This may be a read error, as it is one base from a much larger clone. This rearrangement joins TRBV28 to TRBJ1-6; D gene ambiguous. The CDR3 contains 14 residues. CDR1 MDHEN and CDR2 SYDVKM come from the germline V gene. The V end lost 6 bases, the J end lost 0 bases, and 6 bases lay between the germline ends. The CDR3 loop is CASRGSSYNSPLHF. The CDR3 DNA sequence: TGTGCCAGCAGGGGCAGCTCCTATAATTCACCCCTCCACTTT.

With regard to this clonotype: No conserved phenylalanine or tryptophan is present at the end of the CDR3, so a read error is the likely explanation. In DNA, the CDR3 is TGTGCCAGCAGCTTGGGGCAGGGTTATGAGCAGTTCTCC. Encoded protein: CASSLGQGYEQFS. This chain links TRBV5-5 with TRBJ2-1; a weak D match, TRBD1 (5 bases). In germline, CDR1 is SGHKS, CDR2 YYEKEE (reference sequence). Trimming took 0 bases from V and 8 from J, leaving 9 bases between them. This CDR3 spans 13 amino acids.

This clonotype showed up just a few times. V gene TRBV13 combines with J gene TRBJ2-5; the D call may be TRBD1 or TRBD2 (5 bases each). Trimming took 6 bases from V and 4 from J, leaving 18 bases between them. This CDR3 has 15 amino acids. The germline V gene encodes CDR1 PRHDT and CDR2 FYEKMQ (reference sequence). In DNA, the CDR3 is TGTGCCAGCAGTCCGAATCGTAGGGACGGAGAGACCCAGTACTTC. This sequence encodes CASSPNRRDGETQYF.

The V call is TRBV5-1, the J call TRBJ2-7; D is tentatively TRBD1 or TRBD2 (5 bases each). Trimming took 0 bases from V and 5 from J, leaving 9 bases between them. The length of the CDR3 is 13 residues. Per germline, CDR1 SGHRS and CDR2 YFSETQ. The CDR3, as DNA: TGCGCCAGCAGCTTGGAAGGGACGAACGAGCAGTACTTC. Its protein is CASSLEGTNEQYF.

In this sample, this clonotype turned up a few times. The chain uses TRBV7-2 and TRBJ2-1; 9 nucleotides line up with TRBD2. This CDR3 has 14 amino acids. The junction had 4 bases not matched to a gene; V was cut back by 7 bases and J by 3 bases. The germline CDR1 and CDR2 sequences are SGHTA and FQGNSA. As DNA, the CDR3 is TGTGCCAGCACCCGGACTAGCGTCTACAATGAGCAGTTCTTC. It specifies CASTRTSVYNEQFF.

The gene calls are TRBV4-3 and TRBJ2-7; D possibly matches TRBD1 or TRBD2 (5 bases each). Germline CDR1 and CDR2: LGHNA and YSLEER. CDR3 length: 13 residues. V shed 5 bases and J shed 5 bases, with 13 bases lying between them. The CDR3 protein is CASSYGAQDEQYF. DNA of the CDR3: TGCGCCAGCAGCTACGGGGCGCAGGACGAGCAGTACTTC.

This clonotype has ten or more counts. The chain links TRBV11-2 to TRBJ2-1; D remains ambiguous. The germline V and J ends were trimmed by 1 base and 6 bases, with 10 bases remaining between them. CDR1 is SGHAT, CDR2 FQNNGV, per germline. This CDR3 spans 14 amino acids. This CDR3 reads CASSLVPASNEQFF. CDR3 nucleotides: TGTGCCAGCAGCTTAGTTCCAGCTTCCAATGAGCAGTTCTTC.

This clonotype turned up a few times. As DNA, the CDR3 is TGTGCCAGCAGTTTCGGGGCGCAGGCGACCTACGAGCAGTACTTC. Its translation: CASSFGAQATYEQYF. V usage is TRBV12-3 or TRBV12-4 and J usage is TRBJ2-7; TRBD1 or TRBD2 may be the D gene (5 bases each). Trimming took 3 bases from V and 2 from J, leaving 14 bases between them. This CDR3 comprises 15 residues.

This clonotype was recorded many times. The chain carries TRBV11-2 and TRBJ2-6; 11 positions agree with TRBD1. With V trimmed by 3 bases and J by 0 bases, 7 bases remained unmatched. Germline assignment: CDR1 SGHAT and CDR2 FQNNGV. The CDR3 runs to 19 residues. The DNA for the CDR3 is TGTGCCAGCAGCTTGGAATCGGACAGGGGGCTCTCTGGGGCCAACGTCCTGACTTTC. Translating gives CASSLESDRGLSGANVLTF. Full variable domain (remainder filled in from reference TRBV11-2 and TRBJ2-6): EAGVAQSPRYKIIEKRQSVAFWCNPISGHATLYWYQQILGQGPKLLIQFQNNGVVDDSQLPKDRFSAERLKGVDSTLKIQPAKLEDSAVYLCASSLESDRGLSGANVLTFGAGSRLTVL.

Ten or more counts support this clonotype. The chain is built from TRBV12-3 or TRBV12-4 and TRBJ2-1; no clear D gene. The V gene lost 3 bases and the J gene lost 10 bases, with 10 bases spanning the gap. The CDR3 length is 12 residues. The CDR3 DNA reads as TGTGCCAGCAGTTTCGAGACGGTGGAGCAGTTCTTC. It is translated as CASSFETVEQFF.

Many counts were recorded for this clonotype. The CDR3 DNA reads TGTGCCAGCTCACCTGAGAACACTGAAGCTTTCTTT. Amino acids: CASSPENTEAFF. The chain employs TRBV18 and TRBJ1-1, with D uncertain. Deletions cut 3 bases from V and 1 base from J, with 3 bases between. The CDR3 is 12 residues long. The germline V gene encodes CDR1 KGHSH and CDR2 LQKENI.

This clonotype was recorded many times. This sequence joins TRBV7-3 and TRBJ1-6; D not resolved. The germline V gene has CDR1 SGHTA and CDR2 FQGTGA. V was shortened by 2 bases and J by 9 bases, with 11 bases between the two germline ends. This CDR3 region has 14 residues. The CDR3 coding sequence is TGTGCCAGCAGCTTATCCCCGCCATTTTCACCCCTCCACTTT. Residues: CASSLSPPFSPLHF.

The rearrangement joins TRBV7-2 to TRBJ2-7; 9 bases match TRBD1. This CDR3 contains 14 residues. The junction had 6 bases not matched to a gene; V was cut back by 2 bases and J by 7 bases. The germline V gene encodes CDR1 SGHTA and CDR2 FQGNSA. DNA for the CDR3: TGTGCCAGCAGCTTAACCGGGACAGGGATTGAGCAGTACTTC. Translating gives CASSLTGTGIEQYF.

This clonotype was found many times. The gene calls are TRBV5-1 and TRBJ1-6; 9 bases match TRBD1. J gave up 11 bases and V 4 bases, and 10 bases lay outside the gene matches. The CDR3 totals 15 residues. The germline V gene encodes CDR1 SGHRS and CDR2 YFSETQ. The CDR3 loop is CASSTGQGSSPPLHF. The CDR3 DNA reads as TGCGCCAGCAGCACGGGACAGGGCTCCTCACCACCCCTCCACTTT.

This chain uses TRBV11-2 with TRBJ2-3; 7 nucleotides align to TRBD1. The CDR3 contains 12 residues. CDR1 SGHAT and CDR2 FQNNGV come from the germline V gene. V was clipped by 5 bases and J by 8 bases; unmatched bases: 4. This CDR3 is CASSPGQATQYF. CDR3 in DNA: TGTGCCAGCAGCCCCGGACAGGCTACGCAGTATTTT.

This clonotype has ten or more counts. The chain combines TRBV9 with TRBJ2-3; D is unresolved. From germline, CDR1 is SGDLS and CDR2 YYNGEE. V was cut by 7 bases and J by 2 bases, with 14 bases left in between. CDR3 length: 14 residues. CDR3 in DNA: TGTGCCAGCGGTTCGAAGGGCCTCACAGATACGCAGTATTTT. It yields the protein CASGSKGLTDTQYF.

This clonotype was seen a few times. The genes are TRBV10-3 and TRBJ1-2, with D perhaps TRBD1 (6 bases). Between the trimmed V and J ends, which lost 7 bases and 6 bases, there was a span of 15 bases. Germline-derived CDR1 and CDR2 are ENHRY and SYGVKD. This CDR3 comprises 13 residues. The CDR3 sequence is CAITAQGPDGYTF. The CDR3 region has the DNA TGTGCCATCACAGCACAGGGACCCGATGGCTACACCTTC.

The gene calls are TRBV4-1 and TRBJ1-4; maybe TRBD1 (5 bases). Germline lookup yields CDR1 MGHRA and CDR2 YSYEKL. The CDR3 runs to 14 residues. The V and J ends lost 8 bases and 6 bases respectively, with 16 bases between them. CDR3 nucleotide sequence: TGCGCCAGCCGACGGTTCACGGGGGATGAAAAACTGTTTTTT. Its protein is CASRRFTGDEKLFF.

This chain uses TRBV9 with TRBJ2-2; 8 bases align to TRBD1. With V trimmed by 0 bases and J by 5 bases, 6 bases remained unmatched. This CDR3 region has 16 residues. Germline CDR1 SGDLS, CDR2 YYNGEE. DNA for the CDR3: TGTGCCAGCAGCGTAGGAGGCAGGGGGCGAACCGGGGAGCTGTTTTTT. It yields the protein CASSVGGRGRTGELFF.

CDR3 in amino acids: CATSDFGQPQHF. As DNA, the CDR3 is TGTGCCACCAGTGATTTTGGACAGCCCCAGCATTTT. The rearrangement uses TRBV24-1 and TRBJ1-5; D gene uncertain. This CDR3 has 12 amino acids. The germline V gene has CDR1 KGHDR and CDR2 SFDVKD. Trimming left V 1 base short and J 7 bases short, with 4 bases between.

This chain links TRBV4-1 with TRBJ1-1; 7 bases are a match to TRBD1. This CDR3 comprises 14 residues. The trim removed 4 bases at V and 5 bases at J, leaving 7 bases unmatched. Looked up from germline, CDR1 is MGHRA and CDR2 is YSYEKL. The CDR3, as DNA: TGCGCCAGCAGCCGAACAGGGGTTGGTACTGAAGCTTTCTTT. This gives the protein CASSRTGVGTEAFF.